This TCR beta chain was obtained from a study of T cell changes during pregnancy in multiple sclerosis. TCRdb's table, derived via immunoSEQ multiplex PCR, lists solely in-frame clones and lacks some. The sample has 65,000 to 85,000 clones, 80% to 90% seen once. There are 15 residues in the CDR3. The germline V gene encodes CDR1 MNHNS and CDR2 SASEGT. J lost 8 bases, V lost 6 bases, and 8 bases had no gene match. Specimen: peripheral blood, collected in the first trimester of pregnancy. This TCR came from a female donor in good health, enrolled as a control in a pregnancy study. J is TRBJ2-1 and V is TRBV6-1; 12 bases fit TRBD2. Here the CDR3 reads CASSPSGGGVDEQFF. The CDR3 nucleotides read TGTGCCAGCAGCCCTAGCGGGGGGGGAGTCGATGAGCAGTTCTTC.